This T cell receptor beta chain was observed in a study of OX40 agonist ivuxolimab in advanced cancers. About the research overall: Dose-escalation patients' cancers were hepatocellular carcinoma, melanoma, renal cell or head and neck cancer.

Clones were sequenced by immunoSEQ multiplex PCR, and TCRdb holds only the in-frame ones, with some missing. The data show more than 75,000 clones, roughly 84% seen once. CDR3 size: 18 residues. Trimming removed 4 bases from V and 1 base from J; junction bases left unmatched: 8. Germline V lookup: CDR1 SGHNT, CDR2 YENEEA. The V and J genes are TRBV11-3 and TRBJ2-1, with 12 bases aligning to TRBD1. Material: CD4+ or CD8+ T cells sorted from blood, obtained in a trial of the OX40 agonist ivuxolimab. This receptor was taken from an adult with an advanced solid tumor such as melanoma, head and neck, liver or kidney cancer. CDR3 in amino acids: CASSSSGTGGASYNEQFF. For the CDR3, the DNA is TGTGCCAGCAGCTCCTCCGGGACAGGGGGCGCGTCCTACAATGAGCAGTTCTTC.